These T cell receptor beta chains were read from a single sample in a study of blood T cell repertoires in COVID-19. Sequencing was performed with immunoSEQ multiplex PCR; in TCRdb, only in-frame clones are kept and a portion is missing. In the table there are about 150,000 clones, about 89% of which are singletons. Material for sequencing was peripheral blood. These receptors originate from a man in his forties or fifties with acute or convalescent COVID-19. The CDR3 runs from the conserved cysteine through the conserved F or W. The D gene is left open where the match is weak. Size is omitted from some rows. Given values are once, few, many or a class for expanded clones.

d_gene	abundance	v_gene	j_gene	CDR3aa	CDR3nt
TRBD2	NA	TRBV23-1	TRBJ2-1	CASSQSTSGRLRSSYNEQFF	TGCGCCAGCAGTCAATCGACTAGCGGGAGGCTCCGGAGCTCCTACAATGAGCAGTTCTTC
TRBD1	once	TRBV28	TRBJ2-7	CASSDRADDEQYF	TGTGCCAGCAGCGACAGGGCCGACGACGAGCAGTACTTC
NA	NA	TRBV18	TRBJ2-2	CASSPGTPNTGELFF	TGTGCCAGCTCACCAGGGACACCGAACACCGGGGAGCTGTTTTTT
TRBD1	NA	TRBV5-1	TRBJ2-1	CASSRSFIQGVPSSYNEQFF	TGCGCCAGCAGCCGAAGCTTCATTCAGGGGGTCCCTAGCTCCTACAATGAGCAGTTCTTC
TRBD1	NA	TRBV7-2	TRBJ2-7	CASSLTSTGTGGHEQYF	TGTGCCAGCAGCCTTACATCCACCGGGACAGGGGGCCACGAGCAGTACTTC
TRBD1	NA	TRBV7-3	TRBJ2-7	CASSLGGGYEQYF	TGTGCCAGCAGCCTAGGGGGCGGCTACGAGCAGTACTTC
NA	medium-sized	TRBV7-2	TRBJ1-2	CASSPQGGGLAGGGYTF	TGTGCCAGCAGCCCCCAAGGGGGAGGGCTAGCTGGGGGAGGCTACACCTTC
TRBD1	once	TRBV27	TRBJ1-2	CASSARDRDSHGYTF	TGTGCCAGCAGTGCCCGGGACAGGGATTCACATGGCTACACCTTC
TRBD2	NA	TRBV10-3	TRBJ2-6	CAISLRGTSGKAVAGANVLTF	TGTGCCATCAGCCTCCGGGGGACTAGCGGGAAGGCAGTGGCTGGGGCCAACGTCCTGACTTTC
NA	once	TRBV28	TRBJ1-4	CASSLWAGAFEKLFF	TGTGCCAGCAGTTTATGGGCAGGGGCTTTTGAAAAACTGTTTTTT
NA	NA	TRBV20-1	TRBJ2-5	CSAKNTQTQYF	TGCAGTGCCAAAAACACGCAGACCCAGTACTTC
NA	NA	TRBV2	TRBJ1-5	CASKWAGRQPQHF	TGTGCCAGCAAGTGGGCCGGGAGACAGCCCCAGCATTTT
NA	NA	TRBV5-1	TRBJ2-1	CASSPGVLTYNEQFF	TGCGCCAGCAGCCCCGGGGTTCTTACATACAATGAGCAGTTCTTC
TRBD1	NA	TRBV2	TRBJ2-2	CASSRTGGSTGELFF	TGTGCCAGCAGCAGGACAGGGGGCTCCACCGGGGAGCTGTTTTTT
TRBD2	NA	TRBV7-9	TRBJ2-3	CASSPRPGGADTQYF	TGTGCCAGCAGCCCTCGTCCGGGAGGGGCAGATACGCAGTATTTT
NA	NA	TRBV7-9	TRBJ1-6	CASSLRGYYSPLHF	TGTGCCAGCAGCTTAAGGGGTTATTATTCACCCCTCCACTTT
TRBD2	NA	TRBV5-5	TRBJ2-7	CASTVTSGKGYEQYF	TGTGCCAGCACCGTGACTAGCGGGAAGGGATACGAGCAGTACTTC
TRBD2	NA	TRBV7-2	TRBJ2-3	CASSLAPGTSGGTPDTQYF	TGTGCCAGCAGCTTAGCGCCGGGGACTAGCGGGGGGACGCCAGATACGCAGTATTTT
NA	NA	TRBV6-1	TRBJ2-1	CASSEGNNRDQFF	TGTGCCAGCAGTGAAGGGAATAACAGGGACCAGTTCTTC
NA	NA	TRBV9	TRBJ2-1	CASSVDRDNEQFF	TGTGCCAGCAGCGTAGACCGAGACAATGAGCAGTTCTTC
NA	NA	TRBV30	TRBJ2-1	CAWSAPGDEQFF	TGTGCCTGGAGTGCCCCAGGGGATGAGCAGTTCTTC
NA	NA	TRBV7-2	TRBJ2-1	CASSLAWAGNEQFF	TGTGCCAGCAGCTTAGCGTGGGCGGGGAATGAGCAGTTCTTC
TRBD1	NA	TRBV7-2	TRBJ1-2	CASSLRDSRYGYTF	TGTGCCAGCAGCTTAAGGGACAGTCGATATGGCTACACCTTC
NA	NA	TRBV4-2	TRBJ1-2	CASMGAGGGYGYTF	TGTGCCAGCATGGGGGCGGGCGGAGGCTATGGCTACACCTTC
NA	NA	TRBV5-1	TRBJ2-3	CASSSRGSTDTQYF	TGCGCCAGCAGCTCCAGGGGATCCACAGATACGCAGTATTTT
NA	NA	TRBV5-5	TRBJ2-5	CASSLAGINKETQYF	TGTGCCAGCAGCTTGGCGGGAATAAACAAAGAGACCCAGTACTTC
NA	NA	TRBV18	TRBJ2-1	CASSPPSGSNEQFF	TGTGCCAGCTCACCACCGTCGGGGAGCAATGAGCAGTTCTTC
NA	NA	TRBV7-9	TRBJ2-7	CASSLALSYEQYF	TGTGCCAGCAGCTTAGCGCTCAGCTACGAGCAGTACTTC
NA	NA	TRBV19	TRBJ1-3	CASSMVGGWGNSGNTIYF	TGTGCCAGTAGTATGGTTGGCGGGTGGGGTAACTCTGGAAACACCATATATTTT
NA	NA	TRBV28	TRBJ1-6	CASRPGLSSYNSPLHF	TGTGCCAGCAGACCAGGACTCAGCTCCTATAATTCACCCCTCCACTTT
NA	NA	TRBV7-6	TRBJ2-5	CASSLGAGRQETQYF	TGTGCCAGCAGCTTAGGAGCGGGCAGACAAGAGACCCAGTACTTC
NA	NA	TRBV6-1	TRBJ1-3	CASSELSGNTIYF	TGTGCCAGCAGTGAACTCAGTGGAAACACCATATATTTT
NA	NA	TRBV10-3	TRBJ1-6	CAIGGLPNSPLHF	TGTGCCATCGGCGGCCTGCCCAATTCACCCCTCCACTTT
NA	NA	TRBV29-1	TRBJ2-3	CSVEGASRVGTDTQYF	TGCAGCGTTGAAGGGGCCTCGCGGGTTGGCACAGATACGCAGTATTTT
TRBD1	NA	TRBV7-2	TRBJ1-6	CASSLLQGARSPLHF	TGTGCCAGCAGCTTACTGCAGGGGGCGCGTTCACCCCTCCACTTT
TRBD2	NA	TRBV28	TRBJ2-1	CASRGFQAGAHEQFF	TGTGCCAGCAGGGGTTTTCAAGCGGGGGCCCATGAGCAGTTCTTC
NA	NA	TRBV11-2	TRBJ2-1	CASSSGVFYNEQFF	TGTGCCAGCAGCTCCGGGGTCTTTTACAATGAGCAGTTCTTC
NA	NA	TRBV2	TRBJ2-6	CASSYGFSGANVLTF	TGTGCCAGCAGCTATGGTTTTTCTGGGGCCAACGTCCTGACTTTC
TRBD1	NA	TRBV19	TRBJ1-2	CASSSAQGQDLGYTF	TGTGCCAGTAGTTCCGCCCAAGGACAGGACCTTGGCTACACCTTC
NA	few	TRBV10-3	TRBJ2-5	CAISRTGLPSGKQETQYF	TGTGCCATCAGTAGGACAGGGTTGCCTAGCGGGAAACAAGAGACCCAGTACTTC
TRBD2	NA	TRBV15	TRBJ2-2	CAVSGRALSGELFF	TGTGCCGTGAGCGGGAGGGCGTTAAGTGGGGAGCTGTTTTTT
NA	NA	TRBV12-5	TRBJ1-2	CASGLAGQGGYTF	TGTGCTAGTGGTTTGGCCGGGCAGGGGGGCTACACCTTC
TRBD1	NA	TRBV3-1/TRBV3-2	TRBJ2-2	CASSPRDRGRRGGELFF	TGTGCCAGCAGCCCCCGGGACAGGGGGCGCCGAGGCGGGGAGCTGTTTTTT
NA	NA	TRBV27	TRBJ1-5	CASSRRPRDNQPQHF	TGTGCCAGCAGTAGACGACCTCGGGACAATCAGCCCCAGCATTTT